This T cell receptor beta chain was profiled in a study of blood T cell repertoires in COVID-19. Study-level background: PBMCs, B-cell-depleted T cells, or T cells were the source of the cDNA or gDNA that made up the material.

As originally analysed: Amplification from reference gene primers served as the basis for estimated nucleated cell counts. Measured with immunoSEQ multiplex PCR; TCRdb has only the in-frame clones, and not every one. V and J calls and clone size are those listed in that table; D and trimming were worked out from the DNA. Altogether 150,000 to 170,000 clones are present, 65% to 90% being singletons, with the ten largest covering 9.5% to 13%. Seattle enrolled patients during active infection and tracked them longitudinally. After removal of 5 bases from V and 7 bases from J, the junction contained 10 bases not matched to a gene. Germline V gene lookup returns CDR1 SGHDN and CDR2 FVKESK. This CDR3 has 14 amino acids.

This TCR derives from a woman aged 60-70 years with COVID-19, enrolled during active disease. Sample: peripheral blood. The V call is TRBV14, the J call TRBJ1-2; 7 nucleotides line up with TRBD1. CDR3 in DNA: TGTGCCAGCAGCTTGCGACAGGGTAGGGGTGGCTACACCTTC. Translated: CASSLRQGRGGYTF.